This TCR beta chain derives from a study of blood T cell repertoires in COVID-19. This clone was detected only a few times. The repertoire was sequenced with immunoSEQ multiplex PCR; TCRdb's copy has only in-frame clones and lacks some. This sample has over 110,000 clones, with 79% found just once. Trimming took 5 bases from V and 2 from J; bases not matched to a gene: 9. Germline CDR1 and CDR2: MNHNY and SVGAGI (reference sequence). The CDR3 loop spans 16 amino acids. The genes are TRBV6-6 and TRBJ2-7, with TRBD1 matching over 10 bases. This clonotype was sampled from a man aged 55 to 69 with acute or convalescent COVID-19. Sequenced: peripheral blood. This CDR3 is CASSATGGRPPYEQYF. The CDR3 DNA reads TGTGCCAGCAGTGCGACAGGGGGCCGCCCACCCTACGAGCAGTACTTC.